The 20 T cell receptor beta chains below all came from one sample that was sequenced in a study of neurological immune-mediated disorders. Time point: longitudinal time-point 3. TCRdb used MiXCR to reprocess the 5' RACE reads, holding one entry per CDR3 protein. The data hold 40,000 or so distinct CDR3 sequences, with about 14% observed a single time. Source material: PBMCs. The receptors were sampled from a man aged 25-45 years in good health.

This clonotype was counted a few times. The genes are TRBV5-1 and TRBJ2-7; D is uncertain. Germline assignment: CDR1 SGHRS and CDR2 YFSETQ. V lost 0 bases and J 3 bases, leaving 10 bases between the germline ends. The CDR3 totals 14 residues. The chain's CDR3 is CASSLASVDYEQYF. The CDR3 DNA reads TGCGCCAGCAGCTTGGCGTCGGTGGACTACGAGCAGTACTTC.

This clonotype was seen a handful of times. For the CDR3, the DNA is TGTGCCAGCAGCGACCGGGGCCTCAAAAGGGCAGATACGCAGTATTTT. It translates to CASSDRGLKRADTQYF. The V call is TRBV3-1, the J call TRBJ2-3; either TRBD1 or TRBD2 may fit D (5 bases each). With 5 bases removed from V and 4 bases from J, the gap between germline ends came to 19 bases. The germline CDR1 and CDR2 sequences are LGHDT and YNNKEL (reference sequence). This CDR3 spans 16 amino acids.

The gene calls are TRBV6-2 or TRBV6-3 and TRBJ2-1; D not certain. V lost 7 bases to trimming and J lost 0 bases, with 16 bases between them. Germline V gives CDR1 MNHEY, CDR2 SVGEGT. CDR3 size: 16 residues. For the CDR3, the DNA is TGTGCCAGCACCTGGGGTGTTCCTTACTCCTACAATGAGCAGTTCTTC. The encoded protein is CASTWGVPYSYNEQFF.

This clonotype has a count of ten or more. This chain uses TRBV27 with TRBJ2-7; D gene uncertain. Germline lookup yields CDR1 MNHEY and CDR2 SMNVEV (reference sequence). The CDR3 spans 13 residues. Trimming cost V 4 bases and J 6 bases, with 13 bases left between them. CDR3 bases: TGTGCCAGCAGTTCGTCAGAAGGGCGCGAGCAGTACTTC. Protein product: CASSSSEGREQYF.

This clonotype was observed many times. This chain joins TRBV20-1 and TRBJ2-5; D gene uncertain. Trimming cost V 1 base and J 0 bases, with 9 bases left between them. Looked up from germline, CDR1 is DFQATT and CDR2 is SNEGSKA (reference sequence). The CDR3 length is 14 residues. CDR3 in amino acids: CSARVAGYQETQYF. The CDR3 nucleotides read TGCAGTGCTAGAGTGGCAGGATACCAAGAGACCCAGTACTTC.

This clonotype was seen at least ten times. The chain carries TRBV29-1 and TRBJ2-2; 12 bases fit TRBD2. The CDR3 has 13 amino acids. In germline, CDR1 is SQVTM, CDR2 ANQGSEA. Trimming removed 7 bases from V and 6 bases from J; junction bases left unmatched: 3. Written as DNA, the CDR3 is TGCAGCGGATCTAGCGGGAGGGCCGGGGAGCTGTTTTTT. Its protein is CSGSSGRAGELFF.

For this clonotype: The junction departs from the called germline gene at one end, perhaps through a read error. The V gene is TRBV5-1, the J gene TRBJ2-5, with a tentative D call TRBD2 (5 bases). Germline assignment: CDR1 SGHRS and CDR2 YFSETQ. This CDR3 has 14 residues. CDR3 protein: CASRLLASQETQYF. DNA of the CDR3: TGTGCCAGCAGATTATTAGCGTCCCAAGAGACCCAGTACTTC.

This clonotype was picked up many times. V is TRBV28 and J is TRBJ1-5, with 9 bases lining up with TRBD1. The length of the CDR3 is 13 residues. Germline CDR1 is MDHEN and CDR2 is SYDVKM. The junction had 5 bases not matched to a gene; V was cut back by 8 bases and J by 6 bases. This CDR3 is CASCGQGIQPQHF. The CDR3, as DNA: TGTGCCAGCTGCGGACAGGGGATTCAGCCCCAGCATTTT.

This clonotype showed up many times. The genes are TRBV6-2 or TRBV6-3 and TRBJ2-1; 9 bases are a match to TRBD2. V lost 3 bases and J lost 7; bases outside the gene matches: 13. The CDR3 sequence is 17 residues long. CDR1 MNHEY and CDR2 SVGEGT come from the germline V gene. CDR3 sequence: CASSYHRGGRAGNEQFF. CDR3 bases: TGTGCCAGCAGTTATCATAGGGGCGGGAGGGCTGGTAATGAGCAGTTCTTC.

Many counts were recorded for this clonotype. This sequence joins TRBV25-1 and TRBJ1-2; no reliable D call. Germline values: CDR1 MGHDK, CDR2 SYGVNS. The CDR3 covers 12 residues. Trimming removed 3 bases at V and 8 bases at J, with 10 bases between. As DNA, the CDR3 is TGTGCCAGCAGTGAGCACAAGGGCGGCTACACCTTC. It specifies CASSEHKGGYTF.

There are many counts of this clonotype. The CDR3 spells CASSLSGQFNQPQHF. In DNA, the CDR3 is TGTGCCAGCAGTTTATCAGGGCAGTTCAATCAGCCCCAGCATTTT. The chain recombines TRBV27 with TRBJ1-5; the D is unclear. The germline V gene has CDR1 MNHEY and CDR2 SMNVEV (reference sequence). The V end lost 0 bases, the J end lost 3 bases, and 9 bases lay between the germline ends. This CDR3 is 15 amino acids long.

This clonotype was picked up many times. The CDR3 nucleotides read TGTGCCACCAGCCGGACAGGGACCTTCAACACCGGGGAGCTGTTTTTT. Its protein product is CATSRTGTFNTGELFF. The chain combines TRBV15 with TRBJ2-2; the match to TRBD1 covers 8 bases. From germline, CDR1 is LNHNV and CDR2 YYDKDF (reference sequence). The CDR3 has 16 amino acids. V lost 5 bases, J lost 2 bases, and 7 bases stayed unmatched.

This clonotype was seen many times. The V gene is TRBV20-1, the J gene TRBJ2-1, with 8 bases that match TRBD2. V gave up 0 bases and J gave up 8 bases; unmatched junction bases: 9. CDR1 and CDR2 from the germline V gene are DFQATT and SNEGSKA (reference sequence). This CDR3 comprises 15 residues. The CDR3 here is CSARDTSGSGDEQFF. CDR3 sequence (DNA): TGCAGTGCTAGAGATACGAGCGGGAGTGGGGATGAGCAGTTCTTC.

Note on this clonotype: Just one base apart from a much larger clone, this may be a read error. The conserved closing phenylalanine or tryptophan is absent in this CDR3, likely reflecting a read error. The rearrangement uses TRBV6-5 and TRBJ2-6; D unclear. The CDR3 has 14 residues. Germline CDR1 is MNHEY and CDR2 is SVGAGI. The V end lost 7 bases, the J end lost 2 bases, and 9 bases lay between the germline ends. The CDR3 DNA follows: TGTGCCAGCACCCTGAGTCCTGGGGCCAACGTCCTGACTTTA. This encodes CASTLSPGANVLTL.

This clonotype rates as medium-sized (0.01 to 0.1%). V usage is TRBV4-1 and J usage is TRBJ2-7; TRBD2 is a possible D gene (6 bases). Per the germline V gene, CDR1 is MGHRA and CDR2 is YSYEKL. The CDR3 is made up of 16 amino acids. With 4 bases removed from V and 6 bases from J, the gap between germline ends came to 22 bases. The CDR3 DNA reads TGCGCCAGCAGCCGTGCTTCTAGCGATCCGCCGAGCGAGCAGTACTTC. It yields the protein CASSRASSDPPSEQYF.

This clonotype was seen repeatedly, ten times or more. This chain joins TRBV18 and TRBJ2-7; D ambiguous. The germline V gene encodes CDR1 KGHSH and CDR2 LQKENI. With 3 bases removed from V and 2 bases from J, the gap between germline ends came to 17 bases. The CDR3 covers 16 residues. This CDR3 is CASSPMPAPSAYEQYF. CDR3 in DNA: TGTGCCAGCTCACCCATGCCCGCTCCTTCGGCCTACGAGCAGTACTTC.

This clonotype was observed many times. The CDR3 bases are TGTGCCAGCAGCCCACTGCCTGGTAGCGGGGGTCCCCCCGGGGAGCTGTTTTTT. It yields the protein CASSPLPGSGGPPGELFF. This chain links TRBV7-7 with TRBJ2-2, with 9 bases lining up with TRBD2. CDR1 SSHAT and CDR2 FNYEAQ come from the germline V gene (reference sequence). Trimming cost V 5 bases and J 6 bases; bases outside gene matches: 16. This CDR3 is 18 amino acids long.

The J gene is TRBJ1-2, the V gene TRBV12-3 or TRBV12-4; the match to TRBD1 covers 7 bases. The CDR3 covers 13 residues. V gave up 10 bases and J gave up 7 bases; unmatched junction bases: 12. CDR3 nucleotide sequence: TGTGCCATTCTATTGACAGGGTTGGGTGGCTACACCTTC. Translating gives CAILLTGLGGYTF.

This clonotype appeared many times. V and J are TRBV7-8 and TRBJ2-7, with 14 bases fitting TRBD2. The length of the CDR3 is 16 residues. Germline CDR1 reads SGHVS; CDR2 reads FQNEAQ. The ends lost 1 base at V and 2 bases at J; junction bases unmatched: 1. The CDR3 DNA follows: TGTGCCAGCAGCTTAGGGGGACTAGCGGGAGCCTACGAGCAGTACTTC. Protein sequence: CASSLGGLAGAYEQYF.

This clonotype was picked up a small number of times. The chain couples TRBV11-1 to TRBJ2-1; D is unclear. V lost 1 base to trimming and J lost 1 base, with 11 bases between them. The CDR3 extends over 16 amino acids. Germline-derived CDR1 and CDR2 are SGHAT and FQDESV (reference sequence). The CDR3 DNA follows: TGTGCCAGCAGCTTAGAGGTGGCAGGATCCTACAATGAGCAGTTCTTC. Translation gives CASSLEVAGSYNEQFF.